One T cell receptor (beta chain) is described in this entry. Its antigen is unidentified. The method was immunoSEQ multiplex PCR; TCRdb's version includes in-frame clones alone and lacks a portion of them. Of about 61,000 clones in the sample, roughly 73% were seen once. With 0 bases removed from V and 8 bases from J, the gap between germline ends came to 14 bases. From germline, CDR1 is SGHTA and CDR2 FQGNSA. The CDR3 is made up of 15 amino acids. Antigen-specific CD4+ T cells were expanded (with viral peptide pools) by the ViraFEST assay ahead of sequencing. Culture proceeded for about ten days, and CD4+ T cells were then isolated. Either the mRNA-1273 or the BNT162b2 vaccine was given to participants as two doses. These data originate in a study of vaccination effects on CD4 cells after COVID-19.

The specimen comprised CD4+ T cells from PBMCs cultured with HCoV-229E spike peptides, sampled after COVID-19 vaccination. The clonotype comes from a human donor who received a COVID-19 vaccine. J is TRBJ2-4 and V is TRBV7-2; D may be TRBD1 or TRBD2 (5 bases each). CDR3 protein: CASSLASLRGDIQYF. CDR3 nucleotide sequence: TGTGCCAGCAGCTTAGCGTCCTTGAGGGGCGACATTCAGTACTTC. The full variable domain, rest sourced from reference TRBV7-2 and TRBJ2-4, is GAGVSQSPSNKVTEKGKDVELRCDPISGHTALYWYRQSLGQGLEFLIYFQGNSAPDKSGLPSDRFSAERTGGSVSTLTIQRTQQEDSAVYLCASSLASLRGDIQYFGAGTRLSVL.